The 8 T cell receptor beta chains below were found in one sample sequenced in a study of blood T cell repertoires in COVID-19. Sequenced by immunoSEQ multiplex PCR; TCRdb stores in-frame clones only, minus some. The sample contains 200,000 to 250,000 clones, under 90% of which appear only once. The sample comprised peripheral blood. The receptors were gathered from a man aged 50-59 years with acute or convalescent COVID-19.

V gene TRBV18 combines with J gene TRBJ2-1, with 7 bases lining up with TRBD1. The CDR3 length is 15 residues. J was trimmed by 8 bases and V by 1 base; bases with no gene match: 8. Germline assignment: CDR1 KGHSH and CDR2 LQKENI. For the CDR3, the DNA is TGTGCCAGCTCACCACGTAGGACAGGTGGTGATGAGCAGTTCTTC. Its translation is CASSPRRTGGDEQFF. The full variable domain, rest sourced from reference TRBV18 and TRBJ2-1, is NAGVMQNPRHLVRRRGQEARLRCSPMKGHSHVYWYRQLPEEGLKFMVYLQKENIIDESGMPKERFSAEFPKEGPSILRIQQVVRGDSAAYFCASSPRRTGGDEQFFGPGTRLTVL.

The genes are TRBV12-3 or TRBV12-4 and TRBJ2-7; TRBD1 matches at 8 bases. Trimming at V came to 4 bases and at J to 4 bases, leaving 3 bases not matched to a gene. The CDR3 covers 13 residues. The CDR3 region has the DNA TGTGCCAGCAGTTCAGGGGGCGGGTACGAGCAGTACTTC. Protein product: CASSSGGGYEQYF.

The chain couples TRBV29-1 to TRBJ2-1; maybe TRBD1 (6 bases). Looked up from germline, CDR1 is SQVTM and CDR2 is ANQGSEA. The ends were cut back, 5 bases at V and 0 bases at J, with 14 bases in the middle. This CDR3 contains 15 residues. For the CDR3, the DNA is TGCAGCGTTTTTGACAGGCGAAGCTCCTACAATGAGCAGTTCTTC. Protein sequence: CSVFDRRSSYNEQFF.

The rearrangement links TRBV14 to TRBJ1-6, with 9 bases fitting TRBD1. CDR3 length equals 16 residues. Germline V gives CDR1 SGHDN, CDR2 FVKESK. V lost 0 bases, J lost 7 bases, and 4 bases stayed unmatched. For the CDR3, the DNA is TGTGCCAGCAGCCAAGATTTTGGGACAGGGAATTCACCCCTCCACTTT. This translates into CASSQDFGTGNSPLHF.

The chain links TRBV7-9 to TRBJ2-3; D is ambiguous. Trimming shortened V by 6 bases and J by 6 bases, and 13 bases separated the two germline ends. Looked up from germline, CDR1 is SEHNR and CDR2 is FQNEAQ (reference sequence). CDR3 length: 13 amino acids. CDR3 in amino acids: CASRLTPRDTQYF. The CDR3 coding sequence is TGTGCCAGCAGGCTAACACCCAGGGATACGCAGTATTTT.

The chain employs TRBV2 and TRBJ1-2; a possible D gene is TRBD1 (6 bases). The CDR3 extends over 14 amino acids. The V and J ends lost 3 bases and 0 bases respectively, with 8 bases between them. In germline, CDR1 is SNHLY, CDR2 FYNNEI. The CDR3 loop reads CASSETGSNYGYTF. Here the CDR3 DNA reads TGTGCCAGCAGTGAGACAGGTTCTAACTATGGCTACACCTTC. The full variable domain, in which reference TRBV2 and TRBJ1-2 provide the parts outside the CDR3, is EPEVTQTPSHQVTQMGQEVILRCVPISNHLYFYWYRQILGQKVEFLVSFYNNEISEKSEIFDDQFSVERPDGSNFTLKIRSTKLEDSAMYFCASSETGSNYGYTFGSGTRLTVV.

The chain carries TRBV29-1 and TRBJ2-7, with TRBD1 identical over 7 bases. The CDR3 has 12 residues. CDR1 and CDR2 from the germline V gene are SQVTM and ANQGSEA. V was clipped by 5 bases and J by 6 bases; unmatched bases: 7. CDR3 DNA sequence: TGCAGCGTTCGACAGGGTGATGGCGAGCAGTACTTC. This codes for CSVRQGDGEQYF.

The chain combines TRBV5-1 with TRBJ2-1; 9 bases agree with TRBD1. The CDR3 has 14 residues. Germline CDR1 and CDR2: SGHRS and YFSETQ. Trimming cost V 5 bases and J 6 bases; bases outside gene matches: 6. In DNA, the CDR3 is TGCGCCAGCAGGGAACAGGGGGCGGCCAATGAGCAGTTCTTC. This codes for CASREQGAANEQFF. The full variable domain, in which reference TRBV5-1 and TRBJ2-1 provide the parts outside the CDR3, is KAGVTQTPRYLIKTRGQQVTLSCSPISGHRSVSWYQQTPGQGLQFLFEYFSETQRNKGNFPGRFSGRQFSNSRSEMNVSTLELGDSALYLCASREQGAANEQFFGPGTRLTVL.